The present T cell receptor (beta chain) was sequenced within a study of cytomegalovirus exposure and HLA in healthy donors. Study context: According to later analysis, the same platform produced the roughly 120 validation and several hundred first-cohort repertoires.

Profiled with immunoSEQ multiplex PCR; TCRdb holds only in-frame clones, not every one. The data hold approximately 220,000 clones, with 87% observed a single time. Deletions cut 1 base from V and 7 bases from J, with 11 bases between. This CDR3 is 14 amino acids long. Germline CDR1 is SGHTA and CDR2 is FQGNSA. The sequencing input was PBMCs. The V and J genes are TRBV7-2 and TRBJ1-5; D gene unclear. The clonotype comes from a man between 18 and 29 years old in good health and CMV-seronegative. The CDR3 spells CASSLGQAKQPQHF. CDR3 nucleotides: TGTGCCAGCAGCTTAGGGCAGGCAAAACAGCCCCAGCATTTT.